Shown below are 28 T cell receptor beta chains from a single sample sequenced in a study of T cell changes during pregnancy in multiple sclerosis. The table came from immunoSEQ multiplex PCR; TCRdb's copy has only in-frame clones and leaves some out. The table includes about 40,000 clones, 93% detected once. This specimen was CD4+ T cells from peripheral blood mononuclear cells, taken in the first trimester of pregnancy. The receptor set was obtained from a female donor with multiple sclerosis, enrolled in a pregnancy study.

CDR3 loop: CASSLWGGYNEQFF. The CDR3 nucleotides read TGTGCCAGCAGTTTATGGGGGGGCTACAATGAGCAGTTCTTC. This sequence joins TRBV28 and TRBJ2-1; a possible D gene is TRBD2 (6 bases). With 0 bases removed from V and 3 bases from J, the gap between germline ends came to 6 bases. Germline-derived CDR1 and CDR2 are MDHEN and SYDVKM. The CDR3 sequence is 14 residues long.

The chain combines TRBV7-9 with TRBJ2-5; perhaps TRBD1 as D (5 bases). The ends were cut back, 10 bases at V and 1 base at J, with 16 bases in the middle. This CDR3 is 14 amino acids long. CDR1 and CDR2 from the germline V gene are SEHNR and FQNEAQ (reference sequence). CDR3 region: CATTPRGVQETQYF. CDR3 nucleotide sequence: TGTGCCACCACCCCAAGGGGCGTCCAAGAGACCCAGTACTTC.

The chain has TRBV5-5 and TRBJ2-5; D is perhaps TRBD2 (6 bases). CDR3 length: 16 residues. CDR1 is SGHKS, CDR2 YYEKEE, per germline (reference sequence). Trimming left V 2 bases short and J 2 bases short, with 16 bases between. For the CDR3, the DNA is TGTGCCAGCAGCTTAGGTCCTGGGGGAGGTCAAGAGACCCAGTACTTC. Translation gives CASSLGPGGGQETQYF.

CDR3 sequence: CASPQQGYTEAFF. DNA for the CDR3: TGTGCCAGTCCCCAACAGGGTTACACTGAAGCTTTCTTT. This chain joins TRBV6-1 and TRBJ1-1; the D gene is possibly TRBD1 (6 bases). The CDR3 spans 13 residues. Trimming pared 9 bases from V and 3 bases from J, leaving 14 bases between. Germline values: CDR1 MNHNS, CDR2 SASEGT.

This rearrangement joins TRBV18 to TRBJ1-3, with a possible D match to TRBD1 (6 bases). CDR1 is KGHSH and CDR2 is LQKENI in the germline V gene. CDR3 length: 15 amino acids. The V end was cut by 6 bases, the J end by 0 bases, with 12 bases between. The CDR3 reads CASSRRQVSGNTIYF. The CDR3 DNA follows: TGTGCCAGCTCCCGCCGACAGGTCTCTGGAAACACCATATATTTT. Using reference TRBV18 and TRBJ1-3 for the parts outside the CDR3, the full variable domain is NAGVMQNPRHLVRRRGQEARLRCSPMKGHSHVYWYRQLPEEGLKFMVYLQKENIIDESGMPKERFSAEFPKEGPSILRIQQVVRGDSAAYFCASSRRQVSGNTIYFGEGSWLTVV.

This chain uses TRBV18 with TRBJ2-5; 9 nucleotides line up with TRBD1. V was pared by 5 bases and J by 2 bases, with 3 bases of the junction left unmatched. The CDR3 loop spans 14 amino acids. The germline V gene encodes CDR1 KGHSH and CDR2 LQKENI. The CDR3 loop is CASSMDRGQETQYF. CDR3 DNA sequence: TGTGCCAGCTCAATGGACAGGGGACAAGAGACCCAGTACTTC.

This sequence joins TRBV14 and TRBJ2-2, with TRBD1 as a possible D gene (6 bases). The CDR3 is made up of 17 amino acids. Per the germline V gene, CDR1 is SGHDN and CDR2 is FVKESK. V was clipped by 4 bases and J by 6 bases, with 21 bases between them. The chain's CDR3 is CASSPSTHNRAAGELFF. The DNA for the CDR3 is TGTGCCAGCAGCCCCAGTACACACAACAGGGCCGCCGGGGAGCTGTTTTTT. The entire variable domain, with the rest obtained from reference TRBV14 and TRBJ2-2, is as follows: EAGVTQFPSHSVIEKGQTVTLRCDPISGHDNLYWYRRVMGKEIKFLLHFVKESKQDESGMPNNRFLAERTGGTYSTLKVQPAELEDSGVYFCASSPSTHNRAAGELFFGEGSRLTVL.

This chain connects TRBV7-2 to TRBJ2-3; perhaps TRBD1 as D (6 bases). This CDR3 has 16 residues. Per germline, CDR1 SGHTA and CDR2 FQGNSA. Trimming shortened V by 1 base and J by 1 base, and 12 bases separated the two germline ends. The CDR3 nucleotides are TGTGCCAGCAGCTTAGGCGTTGGGGGCGGCACAGATACGCAGTATTTT. This translates into CASSLGVGGGTDTQYF. Complete variable domain (other parts from reference TRBV7-2 and TRBJ2-3): GAGVSQSPSNKVTEKGKDVELRCDPISGHTALYWYRQSLGQGLEFLIYFQGNSAPDKSGLPSDRFSAERTGGSVSTLTIQRTQQEDSAVYLCASSLGVGGGTDTQYFGPGTRLTVL.

This chain uses TRBV5-1 with TRBJ2-5; maybe TRBD1 (6 bases). Trimming pared 4 bases from V and 2 bases from J, leaving 15 bases between. Per the germline V gene, CDR1 is SGHRS and CDR2 is YFSETQ. The length of the CDR3 is 15 residues. CDR3 bases: TGCGCCAGCAGCGAACTCGGACAGCAGCAAGAGACCCAGTACTTC. This encodes CASSELGQQQETQYF.

The chain carries TRBV18 and TRBJ1-2; a weak D match, TRBD1 (6 bases). V dropped 2 bases and J dropped 6 bases, with 7 bases sitting between them. The CDR3 covers 12 residues. Germline CDR1 is KGHSH and CDR2 is LQKENI. The CDR3 loop reads CASSPAGDGYTF. CDR3 DNA sequence: TGTGCCAGCTCACCAGCAGGGGATGGCTACACCTTC.

This clone came up once. The chain recombines TRBV5-1 with TRBJ2-2, with 8 bases aligning to TRBD2. CDR3 length: 15 amino acids. Germline lookup yields CDR1 SGHRS and CDR2 YFSETQ. Trimming cost V 3 bases and J 3 bases; bases outside gene matches: 4. CDR3 nucleotides: TGCGCCAGCAGCTACCGGGAGGGACACACCGGGGAGCTGTTTTTT. This sequence encodes CASSYREGHTGELFF.

The chain links TRBV2 to TRBJ2-1, with 8 bases matching TRBD2. V was pared by 8 bases and J by 0 bases, with 6 bases of the junction left unmatched. CDR1 is SNHLY, CDR2 FYNNEI, per germline. The CDR3 covers 15 residues. The DNA of the CDR3 is TGTGCCAGCTCGAGAAGCGGGGGCTCCTACAATGAGCAGTTCTTC. Translating gives CASSRSGGSYNEQFF.

The CDR3 DNA reads TGTGCCATCAGTTTTACAGGGGGCGTCCTCTCTGGAAACACCATATATTTT. It translates to CAISFTGGVLSGNTIYF. This chain links TRBV10-3 with TRBJ1-3, with TRBD1 matching 9 bases. The germline gives CDR1 ENHRY, CDR2 SYGVKD. This CDR3 region has 17 residues. Trimming took 5 bases from V and 0 from J; bases not matched to a gene: 8.

The rearrangement uses TRBV5-1 and TRBJ2-5; D possibly corresponds to TRBD1 (6 bases). The CDR3 length is 14 residues. Trimming took off 4 bases at V and 5 bases at J, with 15 bases between the two ends. Looked up from germline, CDR1 is SGHRS and CDR2 is YFSETQ. The CDR3 here is CASSPDSLGETQYF. The DNA for the CDR3 is TGCGCCAGCAGCCCGGACAGCCTAGGGGAGACCCAGTACTTC.

The chain has TRBV4-2 and TRBJ2-7, with 11 bases identical to TRBD2. Germline values: CDR1 LGHNA, CDR2 YNFKEQ. J was trimmed by 2 bases and V by 4 bases; bases with no gene match: 4. The CDR3 sequence is 15 residues long. As DNA, the CDR3 is TGTGCCAGCAGCCGGGGACTAGCGGCGCCCTACGAGCAGTACTTC. It specifies CASSRGLAAPYEQYF.

The chain recombines TRBV28 with TRBJ1-1, with 9 bases fitting TRBD1. The CDR3 has 14 amino acids. The V and J ends lost 4 bases and 4 bases, in that order; junction bases with no gene match: 4. CDR1 and CDR2 from the germline V gene are MDHEN and SYDVKM. This CDR3 is CASSWTGEGTEAFF. CDR3 DNA: TGTGCCAGCAGTTGGACAGGGGAGGGCACTGAAGCTTTCTTT.

The V gene is TRBV7-9, the J gene TRBJ2-5; 8 positions agree with TRBD2. The CDR3 runs 17 residues. Trimming took 1 base from V and 4 from J; bases not matched to a gene: 11. CDR1 SEHNR and CDR2 FQNEAQ come from the germline V gene (reference sequence). The CDR3 DNA sequence: TGTGCCAGCAGCTTAGAACGGGGGGGGCCCTCGCGAGAGACCCAGTACTTC. Translating gives CASSLERGGPSRETQYF.

J is TRBJ2-2 and V is TRBV27, with 9 bases fitting TRBD1. The CDR3 totals 17 residues. Trimming at V came to 5 bases and at J to 1 base, leaving 8 bases not matched to a gene. Germline CDR1 reads MNHEY; CDR2 reads SMNVEV (reference sequence). CDR3 region: CASSPLGTGRNTGELFF. DNA for the CDR3: TGTGCCAGCAGTCCCCTGGGGACAGGGAGGAACACCGGGGAGCTGTTTTTT.

The chain couples TRBV19 to TRBJ1-5; 7 bases are a match to TRBD1. Germline V gene lookup returns CDR1 LNHDA and CDR2 SQIVND (reference sequence). The V and J ends lost 6 bases and 7 bases, in that order; junction bases with no gene match: 9. This CDR3 spans 14 amino acids. CDR3 sequence (DNA): TGTGCCAGTAGCGACAGGGATGGGAGGCAGCCCCAGCATTTT. This gives the protein CASSDRDGRQPQHF.

CDR3 protein: CASSLRPSGAIEQFF. CDR3 DNA sequence: TGTGCCAGCAGCTTAAGGCCTAGCGGAGCGATAGAGCAGTTCTTC. This rearrangement joins TRBV7-9 to TRBJ2-1, with 7 positions matching TRBD2. This CDR3 spans 15 amino acids. From germline, CDR1 is SEHNR and CDR2 FQNEAQ (reference sequence). The V and J ends lost 2 bases and 10 bases, in that order; junction bases with no gene match: 11.

The chain has TRBV2 and TRBJ2-7; TRBD1 is a possible D gene (6 bases). This CDR3 spans 14 amino acids. V was trimmed by 7 bases and J by 2 bases, leaving 15 bases between them. From germline, CDR1 is SNHLY and CDR2 FYNNEI. CDR3 amino acids: CASNSEAGAYEQYF. The CDR3 region has the DNA TGTGCCAGCAATTCGGAAGCAGGGGCCTACGAGCAGTACTTC.

V usage is TRBV25-1 and J usage is TRBJ1-4; a possible D gene is TRBD1 (5 bases). This CDR3 has 15 amino acids. CDR1 and CDR2 (germline): MGHDK, SYGVNS. With 3 bases removed from V and 4 bases from J, the gap between germline ends came to 12 bases. CDR3 loop: CASSESGRINEKLFF. CDR3 DNA sequence: TGTGCCAGCAGTGAGTCAGGGCGGATTAATGAAAAACTGTTTTTT.

The chain links TRBV5-1 to TRBJ2-1; TRBD2 matches at 9 bases. V trimming: 4 bases; J trimming: 7 bases; junction bases outside the gene matches: 12. CDR1 SGHRS and CDR2 YFSETQ come from the germline V gene. The CDR3 totals 16 residues. The CDR3 nucleotides read TGCGCCAGCAGCCGGGAAGGCGGGGGGGCGTCAAATGAGCAGTTCTTC. This sequence encodes CASSREGGGASNEQFF.

This chain uses TRBV11-1 with TRBJ1-1, with 8 bases that match TRBD1. Germline V gene lookup returns CDR1 SGHAT and CDR2 FQDESV (reference sequence). The CDR3 spans 14 residues. V lost 5 bases, J lost 4 bases, and 6 bases stayed unmatched. Here the CDR3 DNA reads TGTGCCAGCAGCGCTAGACAGGGGACCACTGAAGCTTTCTTT. It codes for CASSARQGTTEAFF.

The rearrangement joins TRBV6-6 to TRBJ2-7; D is unclear. This CDR3 has 13 residues. Germline loops: CDR1 MNHNY, CDR2 SVGAGI (reference sequence). Trimming stripped 8 bases from V and 0 bases from J, with 11 bases between. In DNA, the CDR3 is TGTGCCAGCGGTAGTGCTTCCTCCTACGAGCAGTACTTC. Translating it yields CASGSASSYEQYF.

The chain joins TRBV6-1 to TRBJ2-4; 10 positions agree with TRBD1. V trimming: 1 base; J trimming: 0 bases; junction bases outside the gene matches: 9. The CDR3 totals 19 residues. Germline V CDR1 and CDR2: MNHNS, SASEGT. DNA for the CDR3: TGTGCCAGCAGTGAAGTTGGGACAGGGGTCAAAAGAGCCAAAAACATTCAGTACTTC. Its protein is CASSEVGTGVKRAKNIQYF.

This rearrangement joins TRBV5-4 to TRBJ1-1; the D gene is possibly TRBD1 (6 bases). This CDR3 region has 13 residues. Germline CDR1 SGHNT, CDR2 YYREEE (reference sequence). The V end lost 1 base, the J end lost 7 bases, and 11 bases lay between the germline ends. The CDR3 reads CASSLQDSNEAFF. The CDR3 bases are TGTGCCAGCAGCTTGCAGGACAGCAATGAAGCTTTCTTT.

V is TRBV10-3 and J is TRBJ1-1, with D uncertain. V was clipped by 9 bases and J by 1 base, with 15 bases between them. Germline lookup yields CDR1 ENHRY and CDR2 SYGVKD. CDR3 size: 14 residues. The CDR3 DNA sequence: TGTGCCATTTGCTCGGGTGCGGGGAACACTGAAGCTTTCTTT. Translating gives CAICSGAGNTEAFF.